This is a list of T cell receptor beta chains from one sample in a study of T cell repertoires in cytomegalovirus infection. TCRdb reprocessed the reads with MiXCR, giving one entry per CDR3 protein. The table lists about 600,000 distinct CDR3 sequences, 20% to 25% of them singletons. The sample taken for sequencing was CD8+ T cells from PBMCs. The receptors derive from a human donor in good health (CMV status not recorded). Some clones in this sample may be carry-over from other donors' samples. The CDR3 runs from the conserved cysteine through the conserved F or W. Fields, in order: D gene, clone size, J gene, V gene, CDR3 DNA, CDR3 protein. D genes are given only for firm matches. Size is stated for part of the rows, as once, few or many counts, or as a class when the clone is expanded.

NA,NA,TRBJ1-4,TRBV6-6,TGTGCCAGCACCCTGATCAAGGGCAAGGATGAAAAACTGTTTTTT,CASTLIKGKDEKLFF
TRBD2,few,TRBJ2-7,TRBV29-1,TGCAGCGTTGAGGTAGCGGGGTCCTCCTACGAGCAGTACTTC,CSVEVAGSSYEQYF
NA,few,TRBJ2-5,TRBV7-8,TGTGCCAGCAGCCCCCTGGGGTGGCCCGGGGAGACCCAGTACTTC,CASSPLGWPGETQYF
NA,NA,TRBJ1-2,TRBV29-1,TGCAGCGTTGTCAGGGGAGGTGGCTACACCTTC,CSVVRGGGYTF
NA,NA,TRBJ1-1,TRBV9,TGTGCCAGCAGCGTAGTAGTGTCCACTGAAGCTTTCTTT,CASSVVVSTEAFF
NA,few,TRBJ2-1,TRBV6-2/TRBV6-3,TGTGCCAGCAGCCCCGATTACGACAGGGAGCAGTTCTTC,CASSPDYDREQFF
TRBD2,NA,TRBJ2-4,TRBV29-1,TGCAGCGTTGAAGGGGTGGCTAGCGGGGGGAGACTAGCCAAAAACATTCAGTACTTC,CSVEGVASGGRLAKNIQYF
NA,few,TRBJ1-3,TRBV27,TGTGCCAGCAGTCTGGGGAACTCTGGAAACACCATATATTTT,CASSLGNSGNTIYF
TRBD1,NA,TRBJ1-3,TRBV5-1,TGCGCCAGCAGCTTGGGGGACAGGCAGTTCACTGGAAACACCATATATTTT,CASSLGDRQFTGNTIYF
NA,many,TRBJ2-4,TRBV7-2,TGTGCCAGCAGCTTAGCGCTCGGCGAAAACATTCAGTACTTC,CASSLALGENIQYF
NA,few,TRBJ1-1,TRBV7-8,TGTGCCAGCAGCTTAGGAAAGAAAACTGAAGCTTTCTTT,CASSLGKKTEAFF
NA,many,TRBJ1-1,TRBV7-9,TGTGCCAGCATTAGACAGTTTGAAGCTTTCTTT,CASIRQFEAFF
NA,NA,TRBJ2-2,TRBV29-1,TGCAGCGTTGGCGTCAGGGGAGCCCATAACACCGGGGAGCTGTTTTTT,CSVGVRGAHNTGELFF
TRBD1,NA,TRBJ2-1,TRBV29-1,TGCAGCGCCGGACAGGGAGATCGCAATGAGCAGTTCTTC,CSAGQGDRNEQFF
TRBD1,many,TRBJ1-2,TRBV7-2,TGTGCCAGCAGCACAACGGGACAGGGCTTTTATGGCTACACCTTC,CASSTTGQGFYGYTF
NA,many,TRBJ2-1,TRBV7-2,TGTGCCAGCAGCTTATTAGCGAGGGTTTTGGATGAGCAGTTCTTC,CASSLLARVLDEQFF
TRBD2,few,TRBJ2-3,TRBV6-4,TGTGCCAGCAGTGACTCCAGCGGGGGGGCGACAGATACGCAGTATTTT,CASSDSSGGATDTQYF
NA,NA,TRBJ2-7,TRBV20-1,TGCAGTGCTAGAGGAGGAGGCAGGGAGTACGAGCAGTACTTC,CSARGGGREYEQYF
NA,many,TRBJ1-1,TRBV7-8,TGTGCCAGCAGCCGACCTCGAGACCGAGGGGCCACTGAAGCTTTCTTT,CASSRPRDRGATEAFF
NA,NA,TRBJ1-1,TRBV29-1,TGCAGCGTCCAAGGGCAGGGGAACACTGAAGCTTTCTTT,CSVQGQGNTEAFF
NA,many,TRBJ2-1,TRBV6-1,TGTGCCATTCGGAGCGGGCCTCCTCCCAGGGTCTACAATGAGCAGTTCTTC,CAIRSGPPPRVYNEQFF
TRBD1,once,TRBJ2-5,TRBV29-1,TGCAGCGTGGGGGAGAGGGGACAGAGACAAGAGACCCAGTACTTC,CSVGERGQRQETQYF
NA,many,TRBJ1-2,TRBV7-9,TGTGCCAGCAGCCTCCCCCGGACAGCTACCTATGGCTACACCTTC,CASSLPRTATYGYTF
TRBD1,few,TRBJ2-1,TRBV6-2/TRBV6-3,TGTGCCAGCAGTTCTCCGCGGACAGGGGTCGATTTCCCGATCTACAATGAGCAGTTCTTC,CASSSPRTGVDFPIYNEQFF
NA,few,TRBJ2-1,TRBV25-1,TGTGCCAGCAGTGTGTTAGGGGTTAAATCCAATGAGCAGTTCTTC,CASSVLGVKSNEQFF
NA,many,TRBJ2-5,TRBV14,TGTGCCAGCAGCCAAGATGATAGAGATTCTCGAGAGACCCAGTACTTC,CASSQDDRDSRETQYF
NA,few,TRBJ1-1,TRBV20-1,TGCAGTGCCCGACCCTTAGGCGGGGCTGAAGCTTTCTTT,CSARPLGGAEAFF
NA,NA,TRBJ2-1,TRBV5-1,TGCGCCAGCAGCTTGCTTAGCGCAGCGCCAAACAATGAGCAGTTCTTC,CASSLLSAAPNNEQFF
TRBD2,few,TRBJ2-1,TRBV20-1,TGCAGTGCTAGAGATCACGGGGGAGGGCATTATGAGCAGTTCTTC,CSARDHGGGHYEQFF
TRBD1,few,TRBJ2-5,TRBV20-1,TGCAGTGCTAGACCCCCCGGGACAGGGGGGGAGACCCAGTACTTC,CSARPPGTGGETQYF
NA,NA,TRBJ2-1,TRBV6-5,TGTGCCAGCAATTACCCCTACAATGAGCAGTTCTTC,CASNYPYNEQFF